This T cell receptor (beta chain) was identified in a study of cytomegalovirus exposure and HLA in healthy donors. About the study: The 120 or so validation repertoires used the same platform as the roughly 670 first-cohort repertoires, a later analysis reported.

The method was immunoSEQ multiplex PCR; TCRdb's version includes in-frame clones alone and lacks a portion of them. This table has roughly 230,000 clones, 90% appearing once. Germline V gives CDR1 SGHDT, CDR2 YYEEEE. The V and J ends lost 4 bases and 3 bases, in that order; junction bases with no gene match: 13. CDR3 size: 16 residues. The chain combines TRBV5-6 with TRBJ2-7, with 7 positions matching TRBD1. The sequencing sample was made of PBMCs. The TCR originated in a young woman in good health and CMV-seronegative. The CDR3 loop is CASSPSRQGGVYEQYF. In DNA form, the CDR3 reads TGTGCCAGCAGCCCGAGTCGACAGGGTGGGGTCTACGAGCAGTACTTC.